What follows is one TCR beta chain and its context. Its cognate antigen is unknown. All donors provided no fewer than one pre-ART and no fewer than two post-ART PBMC samples. Sequencing relied on immunoSEQ assay v3.0, run at survey level. Assay used: immunoSEQ multiplex PCR; TCRdb lists only in-frame clones, some missing. The table lists approximately 25,000 clones, around 85% of them singletons. This record belongs to a study of long-term antiretroviral therapy in people with HIV. General observations from the study: Transplant-donor-level diversity was not reached after ART, though diversity increased.

With V trimmed by 3 bases and J by 4 bases, 6 bases remained unmatched. This CDR3 has 15 residues. Germline V lookup: CDR1 SGHTA, CDR2 FQGNSA. This specimen was unsorted PBMCs, taken 1.2 years after starting antiretroviral therapy. This clonotype was sampled from a man aged 45-65 years with HIV. The chain uses TRBV7-2 and TRBJ2-7; 10 bases line up with TRBD1. The CDR3 sequence: CASSLGQGIGYEQYF. CDR3 DNA: TGTGCCAGCAGCTTGGGACAGGGGATTGGGTACGAGCAGTACTTC.